The T cell receptor beta chain described here comes from a study of CD8+CD57+ T cells in acquired aplastic anemia. It was genomic DNA that served as the template for profiling TCR beta VDJ and CDR3. TCRdb fed the reads into MiXCR, producing one record per CDR3 protein. The data contain a few hundred thousand distinct CDR3 sequences, about half of them singletons. Study-level results: It was found that more than 25 CD8+ CDR3 sequences were shared between patients and controls.

Concerning this clonotype itself: Its target is unknown. This sequence may be a read error, since a much larger clone differs from it by one base.

CD8+CD57+ cell expansion had been shown by flow cytometry in patients chosen for sequencing. None of the patients had been given any therapy when their blood was sampled. Sequencing was performed on sorted CD4+, CD8+, or CD8+CD57+ T cells (not recorded which) from PBMCs. This clonotype was sampled from a human donor with aplastic anemia.

CDR3 residues: CASKPEGGDTGELFF. The CDR3 nucleotides read TGCGCCAGCAAACCAGAGGGGGGTGACACCGGGGAGCTGTTTTTT. The chain links TRBV5-1 to TRBJ2-2; D tentatively fits TRBD1 or TRBD2 (6 bases each). Germline loops: CDR1 SGHRS, CDR2 YFSETQ. The CDR3 spans 15 residues. V lost 6 bases to trimming and J lost 3 bases, with 15 bases between them.